The TCR beta chain described here comes from a study of blood T cells in healthy people across ages. General study results and limits: A strong correlation was found between TCR beta diversity and the percentage of naive T cells. Reliance upon unsorted PBMCs precluded definitive naive versus antigen-experienced comparison.

For this clonotype: Its specificity is unknown.

Every sample gave at least 6 micrograms of total RNA when it was extracted. This CDR3 spans 13 amino acids. The V end was cut by 1 base, the J end by 5 bases, with 6 bases between. The V gene's germline CDR1 is MNHEY and CDR2 SVGAGI. Using a J-beta primer mix together with a sample-barcoded 5' primer, a second PCR was run for about 6 to 11 cycles. MiXCR, applied by TCRdb to the 5' RACE reads, yields one record per CDR3 protein. Seen here are roughly 930,000 distinct CDR3 sequences, 45% to 50% observed once, and the top ten hold under 15%. The chain joins TRBV6-5 to TRBJ2-1, with D unresolved. What was sequenced was blood. The receptor's source is a young man in good health. The chain's CDR3 is CASSYWQNNEQFF. CDR3 coding DNA: TGTGCCAGCAGTTACTGGCAGAACAATGAGCAGTTCTTC.